This TCR beta chain stems from a study of blood T cells in healthy people across ages (dated by TCRdb to between 2014 and 2016). Looking at the study overall: In model experiments, template switching captured roughly one uniquely barcoded TCR beta cDNA molecule for every two T cells. For two donors (one aged 18 to 29 and one aged 80 or older), the study analyzed two additional independent replicas of 1 million unique cDNA reads from the same blood draw. Donors of different ages were randomly distributed across sequencing lanes to avoid experimental bias. To track age-related changes in TCR beta repertoire diversity, the study relied on deep sequencing normalized with unique cDNA molecular identifiers. The donors were split into four age groups: young (average about 15 years), middle-aged (about 40), aged (over 55) and long-lived (roughly 77).

Library preparation used 5' RACE. The sequencer listed for this sample is Illumina HiSeq 2500. The second PCR ran for roughly 7 to 11 cycles and used a J-beta primer mix along with a sample-barcoded 5' primer. A template-switch 5' adaptor carrying 12 random nucleotides introduced a unique molecular identifier onto each TCR beta cDNA molecule. At least 2.5 million CDR3-containing paired-end reads were obtained from each sample. First-strand cDNA was synthesized from all RNA with the Mint cDNA synthesis kit, primed by a TRBC-specific oligonucleotide. Following uracil-DNA glycosylase treatment, a first 18-cycle PCR with universal primers M1SS and BC2_uni_R was performed on all cDNA. The source study handled its data this way. Each sample was normalized by randomly selecting 1 million high-quality reads, each carrying a distinct molecular identifier. Reads with shared molecular identifiers were discarded instead of being binned into consensus sequences. CDR3 identification, clonotype clustering and error correction used MiTCR with a Q25 quality threshold and the strictest error-elimination algorithm. A nonparametric unseen species model with Euler transformation was used to estimate a lower bound on total TCR beta diversity. TCRdb trimmed the raw reads at Q25, called clones with MiXCR and kept productive beta chains. Each entry is one CDR3 protein sequence, shown with its most common DNA and genes. None of the V and J calls come from the authors' own analysis; TCRdb made them. This sample has 920,000 or so distinct CDR3 sequences in its table, and less than 50% of those were observed once. The leading ten clones occupy around 18% of the sample.

This clonotype was seen more than once but under ten times. The antigen it binds to is not known. Base quality data are lacking; no much larger clone is found one base away. Broad study findings and their caveats: Compared with the aged group, the long-lived group had more naive CD4+ T cells, fewer expanded clones and increased TCR diversity, a pattern suggesting age selection. A strong correlation was found between observed TCR beta diversity and the percentage of naive T cells measured by flow cytometry. As age increased, observed TCR beta diversity per million T cells dropped in a roughly linear way, and a significant reduction was already evident by age 40. Because profiling used bulk unsorted PBMCs, naive and antigen-experienced compartments could not be compared conclusively. Estimates of total diversity based on one million sequenced T cells were considered lower bounds and underestimates. Because donor CMV infection status was unknown, age-related changes in expanded clonotypes were potentially confounded.

From a lookup of the germline V gene (reference sequence), CDR1 and CDR2 are SEHNR and FQNEAQ. The CDR3 has 15 amino acids, counting the end cysteine and phenylalanine. Only CDR3 DNA is held: 45 bases, read in frame from base 1. V is clipped by 4 bases and J by 4 bases, and the sequence between their germline boundaries is 16 bases long. Donors were roughly 40 systemically healthy Caucasian individuals from Russia aged roughly 6 to 90 years. About 9.8 milliliters of peripheral blood were drawn from each donor into EDTA-treated Vacutainer tubes. Ficoll-Paque density-gradient centrifugation was used to isolate PBMCs, with at least 6 million obtained per sample. Trizol reagent was used to extract total RNA from the PBMCs, yielding at least 6 micrograms per sample. The percentages of naive CD45RAhigh/CD27high T cells were determined by flow cytometry on a PBMC aliquot from every donor.

In this chain, TRBV7-9 is recombined with TRBJ1-2; the best D guess is TRBD1, with 6 bases matching. This sequence was found in a woman aged 60-75 years in good health. Sequencing used blood. In nucleotides, the sequence is TGTGCCAGCAGCTACCCCGGGGGCGCCACCTATGGCTACACCTTC. This translates into CASSYPGGATYGYTF.